This TCR beta chain stems from a study of T cell changes during pregnancy in multiple sclerosis. The method was immunoSEQ multiplex PCR; TCRdb's version includes in-frame clones alone and lacks a portion of them. The sample carries around 36,000 clones, approximately 90% recorded once. This clone is a singleton in its sample. This CDR3 is built from 13 residues. The ends were cut back, 4 bases at V and 6 bases at J, with 14 bases in the middle. Germline V CDR1 and CDR2: SGHRS, YFSETQ. The receptor's source is a female donor with multiple sclerosis, enrolled in a pregnancy study. The material was peripheral blood, obtained before pregnancy. The chain joins TRBV5-1 to TRBJ2-7; the D gene is possibly TRBD2 (6 bases). CDR3 in DNA: TGCGCCAGCAGCGAGGGACTCCGCTCCGAGCAGTACTTC. Its protein is CASSEGLRSEQYF.